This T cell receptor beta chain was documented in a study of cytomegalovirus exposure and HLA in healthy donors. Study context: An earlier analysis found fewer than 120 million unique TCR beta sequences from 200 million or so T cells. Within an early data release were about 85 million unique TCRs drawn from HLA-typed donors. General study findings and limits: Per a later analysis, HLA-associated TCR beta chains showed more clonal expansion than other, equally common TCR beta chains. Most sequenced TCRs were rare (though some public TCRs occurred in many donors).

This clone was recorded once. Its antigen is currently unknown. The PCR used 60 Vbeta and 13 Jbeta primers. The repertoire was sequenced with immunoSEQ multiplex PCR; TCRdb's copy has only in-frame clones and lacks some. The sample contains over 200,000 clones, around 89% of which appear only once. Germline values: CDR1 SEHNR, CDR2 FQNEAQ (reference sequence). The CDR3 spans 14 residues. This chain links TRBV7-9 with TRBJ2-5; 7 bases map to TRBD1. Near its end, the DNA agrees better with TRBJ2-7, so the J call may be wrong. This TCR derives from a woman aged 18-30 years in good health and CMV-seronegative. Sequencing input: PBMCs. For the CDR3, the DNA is TGTGCCAGCAGTTATACAGGGGACACCTACGAGCAGTACTTC. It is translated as CASSYTGDTYEQYF.